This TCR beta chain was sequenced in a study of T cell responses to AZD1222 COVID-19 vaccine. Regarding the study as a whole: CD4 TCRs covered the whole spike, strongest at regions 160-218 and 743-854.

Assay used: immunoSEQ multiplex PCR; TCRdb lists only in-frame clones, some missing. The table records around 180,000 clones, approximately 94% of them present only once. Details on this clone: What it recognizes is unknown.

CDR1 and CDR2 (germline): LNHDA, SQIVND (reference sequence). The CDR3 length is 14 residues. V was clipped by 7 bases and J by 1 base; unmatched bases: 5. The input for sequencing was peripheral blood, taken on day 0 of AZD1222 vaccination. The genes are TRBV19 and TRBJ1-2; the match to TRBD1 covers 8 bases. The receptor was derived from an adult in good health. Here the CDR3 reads CASTTTGVNYGYTF. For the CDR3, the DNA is TGTGCCAGTACGACGACAGGGGTTAACTATGGCTACACCTTC.